This T cell receptor beta chain was found in a study of blood T cell repertoires in COVID-19. The germline V gene encodes CDR1 MGHDK and CDR2 SYGVNS. The CDR3 is 12 residues long. Deletions cut 6 bases from V and 1 base from J, with 6 bases between. The method was immunoSEQ multiplex PCR; TCRdb's version includes in-frame clones alone and lacks a portion of them. The data hold around 150,000 clones, with approximately 80% observed a single time. V usage is TRBV25-1 and J usage is TRBJ1-2; unclear D gene. The clonotype originates from an elderly woman with active or convalescent COVID-19. The sequencing sample was made of peripheral blood. CDR3 protein: CASSPSNYGYTF. The CDR3 bases are TGTGCCAGCAGCCCCAGTAACTATGGCTACACCTTC.